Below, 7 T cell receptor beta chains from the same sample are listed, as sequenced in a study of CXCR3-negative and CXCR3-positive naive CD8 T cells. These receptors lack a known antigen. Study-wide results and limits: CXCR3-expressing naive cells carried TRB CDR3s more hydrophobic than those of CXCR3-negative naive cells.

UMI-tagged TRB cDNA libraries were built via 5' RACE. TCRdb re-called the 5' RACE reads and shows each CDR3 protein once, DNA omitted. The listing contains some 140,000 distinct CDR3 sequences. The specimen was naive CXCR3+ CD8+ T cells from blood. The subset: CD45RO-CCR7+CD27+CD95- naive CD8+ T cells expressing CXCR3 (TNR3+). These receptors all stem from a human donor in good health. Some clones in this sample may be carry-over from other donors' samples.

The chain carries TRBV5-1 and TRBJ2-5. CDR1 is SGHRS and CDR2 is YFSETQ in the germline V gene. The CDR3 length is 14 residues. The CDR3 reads CASSFGYGQETQYF.

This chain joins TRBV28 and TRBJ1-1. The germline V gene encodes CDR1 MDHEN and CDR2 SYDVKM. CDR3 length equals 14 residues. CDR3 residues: CASSLKITDTEAFF.

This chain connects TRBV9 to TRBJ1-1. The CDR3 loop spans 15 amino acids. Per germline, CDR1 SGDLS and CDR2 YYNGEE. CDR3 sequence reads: CASSTSRTGNTEAFF.

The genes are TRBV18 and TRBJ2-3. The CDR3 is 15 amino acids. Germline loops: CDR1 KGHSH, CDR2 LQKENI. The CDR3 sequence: CASSPTEGSTDTQYF.

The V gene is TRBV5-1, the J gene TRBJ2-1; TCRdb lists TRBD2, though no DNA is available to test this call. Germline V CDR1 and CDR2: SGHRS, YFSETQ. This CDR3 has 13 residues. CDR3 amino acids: CASSGTSENEQFF.

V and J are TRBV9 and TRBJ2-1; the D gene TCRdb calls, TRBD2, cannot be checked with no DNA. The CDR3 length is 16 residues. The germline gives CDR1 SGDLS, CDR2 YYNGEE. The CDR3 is CASAGRAGGSYNEQFF.

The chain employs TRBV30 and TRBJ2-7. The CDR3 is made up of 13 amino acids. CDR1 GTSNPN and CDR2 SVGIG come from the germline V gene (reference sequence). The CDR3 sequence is CAWSLDGSYEQYF.